These T cell receptor beta chains were read from a single sample in a study of blood T cell repertoires in COVID-19. The protocol was immunoSEQ multiplex PCR, while the TCRdb copy is restricted to in-frame clones and leaves out a portion. This sample has a few hundred thousand clones, with approximately 88% found just once. The sequenced sample was peripheral blood. The receptors stem from a woman in her 70s with COVID-19, enrolled during active disease. CDR3s include the opening cysteine and the closing phenylalanine or tryptophan. Each record gives: V gene, J gene, clone size, D gene, CDR3 protein, CDR3 DNA. D genes are given only for firm matches. The size field is filled for only some rows; it gives once, few, many or a size class.

v_call: TRBV7-6
j_call: TRBJ1-4
clone_size: .
d_call: .
cdr3_aa: CASSLGGQMEEKLFF
cdr3_nt: TGTGCCAGCAGCTTAGGCGGACAGATGGAGGAAAAACTGTTTTTT

v_call: TRBV7-6
j_call: TRBJ2-1
clone_size: .
d_call: .
cdr3_aa: CASSLTIGSYNEQFF
cdr3_nt: TGTGCCAGCAGCTTAACTATCGGGTCCTACAATGAGCAGTTCTTC

v_call: TRBV28
j_call: TRBJ2-3
clone_size: .
d_call: .
cdr3_aa: CASSPSSGFGVGDTQYF
cdr3_nt: TGTGCCAGCAGTCCATCATCTGGGTTCGGAGTGGGAGATACGCAGTATTTT

v_call: TRBV11-3
j_call: TRBJ2-3
clone_size: .
d_call: TRBD2
cdr3_aa: CASSLTSGYTDTQYF
cdr3_nt: TGTGCCAGCAGCTTGACTAGCGGATACACAGATACGCAGTATTTT

v_call: TRBV5-6
j_call: TRBJ1-2
clone_size: .
d_call: .
cdr3_aa: CASSLPGRADGYTF
cdr3_nt: TGTGCCAGCAGCTTACCAGGGCGCGCCGATGGCTACACCTTC

v_call: TRBV7-3
j_call: TRBJ2-5
clone_size: .
d_call: .
cdr3_aa: CASSSTYQETQYF
cdr3_nt: TGTGCCAGCAGCTCTACGTACCAAGAGACCCAGTACTTC

v_call: TRBV5-4
j_call: TRBJ2-7
clone_size: .
d_call: TRBD1
cdr3_aa: CASSAGTGAFYEQYF
cdr3_nt: TGTGCCAGCAGCGCCGGGACAGGGGCTTTCTACGAGCAGTACTTC

v_call: TRBV6-5
j_call: TRBJ1-6
clone_size: .
d_call: TRBD1
cdr3_aa: CASREGQGNSPLHF
cdr3_nt: TGTGCCAGCAGGGAGGGACAGGGGAATTCACCCCTCCACTTT

v_call: TRBV19
j_call: TRBJ1-1
clone_size: few
d_call: TRBD1
cdr3_aa: CASSIDRDRVMSTEAFF
cdr3_nt: TGTGCCAGTAGTATCGACCGGGACAGGGTCATGTCCACTGAAGCTTTCTTT

v_call: TRBV28
j_call: TRBJ1-4
clone_size: .
d_call: .
cdr3_aa: CASNPGGAREKLFF
cdr3_nt: TGTGCCAGCAACCCCGGCGGGGCCAGGGAAAAACTGTTTTTT

v_call: TRBV5-5
j_call: TRBJ2-7
clone_size: once
d_call: TRBD2
cdr3_aa: CASQRMREGLREQYF
cdr3_nt: TGTGCCAGCCAGCGTATGCGGGAGGGCCTTCGCGAGCAGTACTTC

v_call: TRBV9
j_call: TRBJ1-2
clone_size: once
d_call: .
cdr3_aa: CASREMRKNYGYTF
cdr3_nt: TGTGCCAGCAGGGAAATGAGGAAAAACTATGGCTACACCTTC

v_call: TRBV6-4
j_call: TRBJ2-1
clone_size: .
d_call: TRBD2
cdr3_aa: CASSRSGSVANEQFF
cdr3_nt: TGTGCCAGCAGTCGAAGCGGGAGTGTAGCAAATGAGCAGTTCTTC

v_call: TRBV7-8
j_call: TRBJ1-3
clone_size: .
d_call: .
cdr3_aa: CASSLLFGKHSGNTIYF
cdr3_nt: TGTGCCAGCAGCTTATTGTTCGGGAAACACTCTGGAAACACCATATATTTT

v_call: TRBV29-1
j_call: TRBJ1-1
clone_size: .
d_call: .
cdr3_aa: CSVVGQMNTEAFF
cdr3_nt: TGCAGCGTTGTCGGACAGATGAACACTGAAGCTTTCTTT

v_call: TRBV7-7
j_call: TRBJ1-1
clone_size: .
d_call: .
cdr3_aa: CASSLGSNTEAFF
cdr3_nt: TGTGCTAGCAGCTTAGGGAGTAACACTGAAGCTTTCTTT

v_call: TRBV5-1
j_call: TRBJ2-5
clone_size: .
d_call: .
cdr3_aa: CASSLTGGQETQYF
cdr3_nt: TGCGCCAGCAGCTTAACCGGAGGCCAAGAGACCCAGTACTTC

v_call: TRBV18
j_call: TRBJ1-2
clone_size: .
d_call: .
cdr3_aa: CASSPGRGDGYTF
cdr3_nt: TGTGCCAGCTCACCCGGCAGGGGAGATGGCTACACCTTC

v_call: TRBV30
j_call: TRBJ2-7
clone_size: .
d_call: .
cdr3_aa: CAWDLGLISYEQYF
cdr3_nt: TGTGCCTGGGACCTAGGACTTATTTCCTACGAGCAGTACTTC

v_call: TRBV6-1
j_call: TRBJ2-7
clone_size: .
d_call: TRBD2
cdr3_aa: CASSEFSGLAGRGNYEQYF
cdr3_nt: TGTGCCAGCAGTGAATTTAGCGGACTAGCGGGGAGAGGAAACTACGAGCAGTACTTC

v_call: TRBV27
j_call: TRBJ1-1
clone_size: .
d_call: TRBD1
cdr3_aa: CASSSGDRGQAFF
cdr3_nt: TGTGCCAGCAGCTCGGGAGACAGGGGGCAAGCTTTCTTT

v_call: TRBV28
j_call: TRBJ2-7
clone_size: .
d_call: .
cdr3_aa: CASSPGTSSYEQYF
cdr3_nt: TGTGCCAGCAGCCCGGGGACATCCTCCTACGAGCAGTACTTC

v_call: TRBV7-7
j_call: TRBJ2-5
clone_size: .
d_call: .
cdr3_aa: CASSLAYTGWGETQYF
cdr3_nt: TGTGCTAGCAGCTTGGCCTATACAGGGTGGGGTGAGACCCAGTACTTC

v_call: TRBV6-5
j_call: TRBJ1-3
clone_size: .
d_call: .
cdr3_aa: CASRPQGSGNTIYF
cdr3_nt: TGTGCCAGCAGGCCACAGGGCTCCGGAAACACCATATATTTT

v_call: TRBV19
j_call: TRBJ1-1
clone_size: .
d_call: TRBD1
cdr3_aa: CASSPTGTGGTEAFF
cdr3_nt: TGTGCCAGTAGTCCGACCGGGACAGGGGGCACTGAAGCTTTCTTT

v_call: TRBV23-1
j_call: TRBJ2-1
clone_size: .
d_call: .
cdr3_aa: CASSQTVLACEQFF
cdr3_nt: TGCGCCAGCAGTCAGACAGTCCTAGCGTGTGAGCAGTTCTTC

v_call: TRBV30
j_call: TRBJ1-2
clone_size: .
d_call: .
cdr3_aa: CAWWRPNYGYTF
cdr3_nt: TGTGCCTGGTGGAGGCCTAACTATGGCTACACCTTC

v_call: TRBV29-1
j_call: TRBJ2-7
clone_size: many
d_call: TRBD2
cdr3_aa: CSVLSGSGSYEQYF
cdr3_nt: TGCAGCGTTCTTAGCGGGAGTGGGTCCTACGAGCAGTACTTC

v_call: TRBV7-2
j_call: TRBJ2-1
clone_size: .
d_call: TRBD2
cdr3_aa: CASSLGGAGLSSYNEQFF
cdr3_nt: TGTGCCAGCAGCTTGGGAGGGGCGGGGTTAAGCTCCTACAATGAGCAGTTCTTC

v_call: TRBV28
j_call: TRBJ1-5
clone_size: few
d_call: .
cdr3_aa: CASSRTGSSNQPQHF
cdr3_nt: TGTGCCAGCAGTAGGACGGGAAGTAGCAATCAGCCCCAGCATTTT

v_call: TRBV19
j_call: TRBJ1-5
clone_size: .
d_call: .
cdr3_aa: CASSILVDSNQPQHF
cdr3_nt: TGTGCCAGTAGTATTTTGGTAGATAGCAATCAGCCCCAGCATTTT

v_call: TRBV18
j_call: TRBJ2-7
clone_size: .
d_call: TRBD2
cdr3_aa: CASSPSGGYEQYF
cdr3_nt: TGTGCCAGCTCACCCTCGGGAGGCTACGAGCAGTACTTC

v_call: TRBV5-1
j_call: TRBJ2-5
clone_size: once
d_call: TRBD1
cdr3_aa: CASSLDAGQGAETQYF
cdr3_nt: TGCGCCAGCAGCTTGGACGCGGGACAGGGGGCCGAGACCCAGTACTTC

v_call: TRBV7-9
j_call: TRBJ1-1
clone_size: .
d_call: TRBD1
cdr3_aa: CASSSGQAFTEAFF
cdr3_nt: TGTGCCAGCAGCTCGGGACAGGCTTTCACTGAAGCTTTCTTT

v_call: TRBV3-1/TRBV3-2
j_call: TRBJ2-6
clone_size: .
d_call: .
cdr3_aa: CASSQDTSGANVLTF
cdr3_nt: TGTGCCAGCAGCCAAGATACTTCTGGGGCCAACGTCCTGACTTTC